This note documents a single T cell receptor beta chain sequence. Its antigen is not known. The junction departs from germline at one end; a sequencing error may be responsible. The data were taken from a study of T cell repertoires in cytomegalovirus infection. Turning to the study itself: Carrying CMV and the relevant HLA type showed in public TCR beta signatures.

Study-wide findings and caveats: Cumulative frequency of public TCR beta families picked out carriers of CMV plus the relevant HLA. The ex vivo response was dominated by HLA-C-restricted CMV-specific TCR beta clonotypes.

Germline values: CDR1 MNHNS, CDR2 SASEGT. CDR3 length: 16 amino acids. Each CDR3 protein is one row after TCRdb ran MiXCR on the reads. In the table there are 200,000 or so distinct CDR3 sequences, about 28% of which are singletons. The sequence was obtained from a human donor in good health (CMV status not recorded). Some clones in this sample may be carry-over from other donors' samples. Input material: PBMCs. The rearrangement joins TRBV6-1 to TRBJ2-2, with D uncertain. Written as DNA, the CDR3 is TGTGCCAGCAGTGAAGTTCGGACGGCTTTAACCGTGGAGCTGTTTTTT. This translates into CASSEVRTALTVELFF.